This passage covers 28 T cell receptor beta chains from one sample sequenced in a study of cytomegalovirus exposure and HLA in healthy donors. PCR involved 60 Vbeta and 13 Jbeta primers. TCRdb keeps only in-frame clones here, not all; method: immunoSEQ multiplex PCR. The sample yields approximately 200,000 clones, roughly 80% seen once. The sample was PBMCs. The origin of the receptors is a girl aged 2 to 9 in good health and CMV-seronegative.

The chain links TRBV7-9 to TRBJ1-1, with D possibly being TRBD1 (5 bases). This CDR3 has 15 amino acids. V dropped 0 bases and J dropped 4 bases, with 12 bases sitting between them. Germline V gene sequence: CDR1 SEHNR, CDR2 FQNEAQ (reference sequence). The CDR3 region is CASSLASGGTTEAFF. DNA for the CDR3: TGTGCCAGCAGCTTAGCGAGCGGAGGGACCACTGAAGCTTTCTTT.

The rearrangement links TRBV7-6 to TRBJ1-2, with 12 bases aligning to TRBD1. Per the germline V gene, CDR1 is SGHVS and CDR2 is FNYEAQ. V lost 8 bases and J lost 6; bases outside the gene matches: 4. The CDR3 runs 13 residues. CDR3 in amino acids: CASGTGGRNGYTF. CDR3 coding DNA: TGTGCCAGCGGGACAGGGGGCAGAAATGGCTACACCTTC.

The chain joins TRBV27 to TRBJ2-7, with TRBD1 identical over 7 bases. Germline values: CDR1 MNHEY, CDR2 SMNVEV (reference sequence). The junction had 4 bases not matched to a gene; V was cut back by 6 bases and J by 2 bases. This CDR3 is built from 13 residues. The CDR3 DNA follows: TGTGCCAGCAGAAAGACAGGGCCCTACGAGCAGTACTTC. It codes for CASRKTGPYEQYF.

This chain connects TRBV5-4 to TRBJ1-2; D is undetermined. Germline values: CDR1 SGHNT, CDR2 YYREEE (reference sequence). Trimming left V 0 bases short and J 4 bases short, with 10 bases between. CDR3 size: 14 residues. CDR3 in amino acids: CASSLVGRPYGYTF. The CDR3 DNA is TGTGCCAGCAGCTTGGTTGGCAGGCCCTATGGCTACACCTTC.

The V gene is TRBV27, the J gene TRBJ1-5, with 7 bases lining up with TRBD1. CDR3 length equals 17 residues. Losses at the gene ends were 5 bases for V and 2 bases for J; bases not matched to a gene: 12. Per the germline V gene, CDR1 is MNHEY and CDR2 is SMNVEV (reference sequence). For the CDR3, the DNA is TGTGCCAGCAGTGCCTCGGACAGGATAGTTCGCAATCAGCCCCAGCATTTT. Its protein is CASSASDRIVRNQPQHF.

The chain links TRBV15 to TRBJ2-1; 10 bases map to TRBD2. The V segment lost 1 base and the J segment 7 bases; nucleotides outside the gene matches: 7. The CDR3 spans 16 residues. Germline values: CDR1 LNHNV, CDR2 YYDKDF (reference sequence). The CDR3 loop reads CATSRGSSGSWNEQFF. DNA of the CDR3: TGTGCCACCAGCAGAGGGTCTAGCGGGAGTTGGAATGAGCAGTTCTTC.

V usage is TRBV5-6 and J usage is TRBJ2-3; tentative D call: TRBD1 (5 bases). The CDR3 covers 13 residues. The germline V and J ends were trimmed by 3 bases and 5 bases, with 10 bases remaining between them. Germline loops: CDR1 SGHDT, CDR2 YYEEEE. The chain's CDR3 is CASSYPREDTQYF. The CDR3 DNA reads as TGTGCCAGCAGCTACCCCAGGGAAGATACGCAGTATTTT.

The CDR3 loop is CAWSDFDAARSTGYGYTF. For the CDR3, the DNA is TGTGCCTGGAGTGATTTCGATGCTGCGCGATCGACAGGCTATGGCTACACCTTC. The gene calls are TRBV30 and TRBJ1-2, with D possibly being TRBD1 (6 bases). The CDR3 is made up of 18 amino acids. Per germline, CDR1 GTSNPN and CDR2 SVGIG (reference sequence). Trimming pared 1 base from V and 4 bases from J, leaving 25 bases between.

The chain employs TRBV6-5 and TRBJ1-5; 11 bases map to TRBD1. This CDR3 region has 13 residues. CDR1 and CDR2 from the germline V gene are MNHEY and SVGAGI. The V gene end was trimmed by 6 bases and the J gene end by 6 bases; junction bases not matched to a gene: 1. The CDR3 DNA is TGTGCCAGCAGGGGACAGGGGGGTCAGCCCCAGCATTTT. The encoded protein is CASRGQGGQPQHF.

Worth noting for this clone: Other DNA sequences within the sample encode an identical CDR3. The chain links TRBV29-1 to TRBJ2-1, with TRBD2 as a possible D gene (7 bases). This CDR3 has 13 residues. Germline V gene lookup returns CDR1 SQVTM and CDR2 ANQGSEA. Trimming cost V 2 bases and J 4 bases, with 9 bases left between them. The CDR3 DNA is TGCAGCGTTGAAAGGGGGGGGTACAATGAGCAGTTCTTC. Translated: CSVERGGYNEQFF.

This chain connects TRBV5-8 to TRBJ1-4, with 9 bases identical to TRBD1. The CDR3 is 15 amino acids. Per germline, CDR1 SGHTS and CDR2 YDEGEE. Trimming at V came to 3 bases and at J to 10 bases, leaving 10 bases not matched to a gene. DNA for the CDR3: TGTGCCAGCAGCTCCGGGACAGGGTATTTTGTAAAACTGTTTTTT. Amino acid sequence: CASSSGTGYFVKLFF.

The V and J genes are TRBV27 and TRBJ2-3, with 11 nucleotides matching TRBD1. Germline CDR1 is MNHEY and CDR2 is SMNVEV (reference sequence). V trimming: 5 bases; J trimming: 5 bases; junction bases outside the gene matches: 6. This CDR3 has 15 amino acids. The CDR3, as DNA: TGTGCCAGCAGTCCCGGGACAGGGGGTTTAGATACGCAGTATTTT. This translates into CASSPGTGGLDTQYF.

This clone turned up a few times. The chain uses TRBV19 and TRBJ1-2; the match to TRBD1 covers 9 bases. V gave up 6 bases and J gave up 7 bases; unmatched junction bases: 3. The CDR3 extends over 12 amino acids. Germline V gives CDR1 LNHDA, CDR2 SQIVND (reference sequence). As DNA, the CDR3 is TGTGCCAGTAGAACAGGGGGCGGTGGCTACACCTTC. This sequence encodes CASRTGGGGYTF.

V usage is TRBV5-6 and J usage is TRBJ2-5; 10 bases are shared with TRBD2. The DNA matches TRBJ2-7 better at its end, which makes the J call doubtful. This CDR3 has 17 residues. CDR1 and CDR2 (germline): SGHDT, YYEEEE. The CDR3 DNA is TGTGCCAGCAGCTTGGCCGTTGCGGCTAGCGGGAGTTACGAGCAGTACTTC. This sequence encodes CASSLAVAASGSYEQYF.

Comments on this clone: Other DNA sequences from this sample encode an identical CDR3 as well. V gene TRBV18 combines with J gene TRBJ2-7; 11 positions match TRBD2. Losses at the gene ends were 4 bases for V and 4 bases for J; bases not matched to a gene: 0. Germline V lookup: CDR1 KGHSH, CDR2 LQKENI. This CDR3 spans 13 amino acids. The CDR3 bases are TGTGCCAGCTCACGGACTAGCGGGTACGAGCAGTACTTC. This encodes CASSRTSGYEQYF.

The chain links TRBV7-9 to TRBJ2-5; tentative D call: TRBD2 (6 bases). Germline V gene data show CDR1 as SEHNR and CDR2 as FQNEAQ (reference sequence). V shed 4 bases and J shed 5 bases, with 17 bases lying between them. CDR3 length: 15 residues. The CDR3 spells CASSYGPLAGETQYF. The CDR3 nucleotides are TGTGCCAGCAGCTACGGGCCTCTGGCGGGGGAGACCCAGTACTTC.

This chain connects TRBV27 to TRBJ2-2, with 7 bases fitting TRBD2. The CDR3 contains 14 residues. V was pared by 4 bases and J by 5 bases, with 4 bases of the junction left unmatched. Per the germline V gene, CDR1 is MNHEY and CDR2 is SMNVEV (reference sequence). CDR3 DNA: TGTGCCAGCAGTTCCAGCGGGGAGACCGGGGAGCTGTTTTTT. It is translated as CASSSSGETGELFF.

The gene calls are TRBV6-4 and TRBJ2-3; TRBD2 aligns across 7 bases. Germline assignment: CDR1 MRHNA and CDR2 SNTAGT. This CDR3 region has 18 residues. V was pared by 0 bases and J by 1 base, with 10 bases of the junction left unmatched. CDR3 nucleotides: TGTGCCAGCAGTGACTCTTATTTGGCGGGAGCTCGCACAGATACGCAGTATTTT. It translates to CASSDSYLAGARTDTQYF.

This chain links TRBV2 with TRBJ2-7; tentative D call: TRBD1 (7 bases). Germline V gene lookup returns CDR1 SNHLY and CDR2 FYNNEI. The CDR3 is 14 residues long. Trimming removed 5 bases at V and 1 base at J, with 12 bases between. The CDR3 loop is CASSRRGQSYEQYF. CDR3 bases: TGTGCCAGCAGTAGGAGGGGGCAATCCTACGAGCAGTACTTC.

As regards this clone: Within the sample, other DNA sequences also encode this same CDR3. The chain links TRBV5-1 to TRBJ2-3; 9 bases align to TRBD2. Trimming cost V 0 bases and J 1 base; bases outside gene matches: 0. CDR1 SGHRS and CDR2 YFSETQ come from the germline V gene. The CDR3 spans 15 residues. This CDR3 is CASSLGTSGTDTQYF. The CDR3 DNA is TGCGCCAGCAGCTTGGGGACTAGCGGCACAGATACGCAGTATTTT.

The gene calls are TRBV7-3 and TRBJ1-1; no firm D call. Per the germline V gene, CDR1 is SGHTA and CDR2 is FQGTGA. The ends were cut back, 3 bases at V and 4 bases at J, with 6 bases in the middle. The CDR3 sequence is 12 residues long. Here the CDR3 DNA reads TGTGCCAGCAGCTTTTCGAGCACTGAAGCTTTCTTT. Residues: CASSFSSTEAFF.

This clone was seen only a few times. CDR3 residues: CASRAGTTDTQYF. The CDR3 DNA reads TGTGCCAGCAGAGCGGGAACCACAGATACGCAGTATTTT. The chain has TRBV5-8 and TRBJ2-3, with 7 bases lining up with TRBD2. Germline trimming cut 5 bases from V and 2 bases from J; bases unmatched to any gene: 2. Germline values: CDR1 SGHTS, CDR2 YDEGEE. This CDR3 has 13 residues. Looking up the rest from reference TRBV5-8 and TRBJ2-3 gives the full variable domain: EAGVTQSPTHLIKTRGQQATLRCSPISGHTSVYWYQQALGLGLQFLLWYDEGEERNRGNFPPRFSGRQFPNYSSELNVNALELEDSALYLCASRAGTTDTQYFGPGTRLTVL.

The DNA for the CDR3 is TGTGCCAGCAGCTTGACAGGGGGCACTGAAGCTTTCTTT. It yields the protein CASSLTGGTEAFF. The chain links TRBV5-6 to TRBJ1-1, with TRBD1 identical over 8 bases. This CDR3 has 13 amino acids. In germline, CDR1 is SGHDT, CDR2 YYEEEE. Trimming removed 1 base from V and 4 bases from J; junction bases left unmatched: 0. The full variable domain, with the rest looked up from reference TRBV5-6 and TRBJ1-1, is DAGVTQSPTHLIKTRGQQVTLRCSPKSGHDTVSWYQQALGQGPQFIFQYYEEEERQRGNFPDRFSGHQFPNYSSELNVNALLLGDSALYLCASSLTGGTEAFFGQGTRLTVV.

The chain links TRBV12-5 to TRBJ1-2; 7 nucleotides align to TRBD1. The CDR3 is made up of 14 amino acids. V shed 5 bases, J shed 5 bases, and the junction held 8 bases outside the gene matches. CDR1 is LGHNT, CDR2 FRNRAP, per germline. This CDR3 reads CASGGDRVGYGYTF. CDR3 sequence (DNA): TGTGCTAGTGGTGGAGACAGGGTCGGATATGGCTACACCTTC.

This clone showed up just a few times. The chain combines TRBV6-1 with TRBJ2-6; possible D gene TRBD1, 5 bases. Germline V gene data show CDR1 as MNHNS and CDR2 as SASEGT. V was pared by 0 bases and J by 2 bases, with 8 bases between. This CDR3 contains 16 residues. The CDR3 bases are TGTGCCAGCAGTGAAGCGCTAGGGGCTGGGGCCAACGTCCTGACTTTC. It codes for CASSEALGAGANVLTF.

In DNA form, the CDR3 reads TGCAGCTGGGGACTAGCGAATTTCAATGAGCAGTTCTTC. It is translated as CSWGLANFNEQFF. The chain couples TRBV29-1 to TRBJ2-1, with 10 bases identical to TRBD2. The ends lost 8 bases at V and 6 bases at J; junction bases unmatched: 7. The germline CDR1 and CDR2 sequences are SQVTM and ANQGSEA. This CDR3 contains 13 residues.

The chain's CDR3 is CASSIGAYRDEAFF. CDR3 bases: TGTGCCAGTAGTATTGGGGCCTACAGGGATGAAGCTTTCTTT. The chain is built from TRBV19 and TRBJ1-1, with a possible D match to TRBD1 (6 bases). The germline gives CDR1 LNHDA, CDR2 SQIVND (reference sequence). Trimming removed 3 bases at V and 7 bases at J, with 15 bases between. This CDR3 has 14 amino acids.

This clone appeared a single time. The chain joins TRBV25-1 to TRBJ2-7; a weak D match, TRBD1 (5 bases). From germline, CDR1 is MGHDK and CDR2 SYGVNS. V lost 4 bases, J lost 0 bases, and 10 bases lay in between. CDR3 length: 14 amino acids. The CDR3 DNA reads as TGTGCCAGCAGTGCCGACAGTACCTCCTACGAGCAGTACTTC. This translates into CASSADSTSYEQYF.